Below, 14 T cell receptor beta chains from the same sample are listed, as sequenced in a study of spatial heterogeneity in lung cancer. Broader study findings: Mutation tallies in tumors tracked expanded intratumoral alpha and beta TCR counts.

TCRdb redid the calling of the 5' RACE reads with MiXCR, one entry per CDR3 protein. The sample gives about 3,500 distinct CDR3 sequences, around 4.6% of which show up once; more than 25% is in the top ten. The time point was: sample taken at primary tumor resection. No antigen has been identified for these receptors. Sequencing was performed on lung tumor tissue, taken at surgery. The receptors were sampled from a female donor with early-stage non-small cell lung cancer.

This clonotype was detected many times. The V call is TRBV7-9, the J call TRBJ2-5, with TRBD2 as a possible D gene (6 bases). Trimming left V 10 bases short and J 2 bases short, with 17 bases between. The CDR3 is 14 amino acids. Germline CDR1 SEHNR, CDR2 FQNEAQ (reference sequence). The CDR3, as DNA: TGTGCCATACCCCGGGGGACGGGGCAAGAGACCCAGTACTTC. It translates to CAIPRGTGQETQYF.

On this clonotype: One end of the junction is discordant with germline, which a read error may explain. This chain uses TRBV20-1 with TRBJ2-5; D is unclear. CDR1 is DFQATT, CDR2 SNEGSKA, per germline (reference sequence). The CDR3 runs 10 residues. The CDR3 DNA reads TGCAGTGCCTATCTCGAGACTCAGTACTTC. Translation: CSAYLETQYF.

This clonotype has only a few counts. The chain has TRBV20-1 and TRBJ1-3; weak D call: TRBD1 (5 bases). Per the germline V gene, CDR1 is DFQATT and CDR2 is SNEGSKA (reference sequence). V dropped 6 bases and J dropped 0 bases, with 6 bases sitting between them. This CDR3 has 12 residues. CDR3 loop: CSATGSGNTIYF. The CDR3 region has the DNA TGCAGTGCCACAGGCTCTGGAAACACCATATATTTT.

The CDR3 loop reads CASSRVAAGETQYF. The CDR3 nucleotides read TGTGCCAGCAGCCGCGTCGCAGCCGGAGAGACCCAGTACTTC. The chain joins TRBV7-2 to TRBJ2-5; D gene ambiguous. Trimming took off 5 bases at V and 4 bases at J, with 14 bases between the two ends. Germline V gene data show CDR1 as SGHTA and CDR2 as FQGNSA. There are 14 residues in the CDR3.

V usage is TRBV7-9 and J usage is TRBJ1-5; the match to TRBD1 covers 7 bases. Germline lookup yields CDR1 SEHNR and CDR2 FQNEAQ (reference sequence). After removal of 5 bases from V and 3 bases from J, the junction contained 7 bases not matched to a gene. The CDR3 runs to 15 residues. Here the CDR3 DNA reads TGTGCCAGCAGCGAGGCGACAGGGACCAATCAGCCCCAGCATTTT. It translates to CASSEATGTNQPQHF.

This clonotype is labeled medium-sized. V gene TRBV12-3 or TRBV12-4 combines with J gene TRBJ1-1; 8 nucleotides agree with TRBD1. Trimming removed 7 bases from V and 3 bases from J; junction bases left unmatched: 10. This CDR3 is 15 amino acids long. The CDR3: CASNVDRGLYTEAFF. DNA for the CDR3: TGTGCCAGCAATGTTGACAGGGGCCTCTACACTGAAGCTTTCTTT.

In its sample, this clonotype was seen many times. J is TRBJ1-2 and V is TRBV5-1; 9 bases agree with TRBD1. The CDR3 runs 14 residues. V dropped 4 bases and J dropped 6; count of bases not matched to a gene: 7. Germline V CDR1 and CDR2: SGHRS, YFSETQ. The CDR3 here is CASSPNRTGDGYTF. The CDR3 DNA reads as TGCGCCAGCAGCCCGAACAGGACAGGGGATGGCTACACCTTC. The entire variable domain, with the rest obtained from reference TRBV5-1 and TRBJ1-2, is as follows: KAGVTQTPRYLIKTRGQQVTLSCSPISGHRSVSWYQQTPGQGLQFLFEYFSETQRNKGNFPGRFSGRQFSNSRSEMNVSTLELGDSALYLCASSPNRTGDGYTFGSGTRLTVV.

By share, this clonotype ranks as medium-sized. The chain joins TRBV6-5 to TRBJ2-7, with D maybe TRBD2 (9 bases). The ends were cut back, 6 bases at V and 7 bases at J, with 19 bases in the middle. Germline values: CDR1 MNHEY, CDR2 SVGAGI. The CDR3 has 14 amino acids. The CDR3 loop is CASRMTGAGGEQYF. As DNA, the CDR3 is TGTGCCAGCAGGATGACAGGGGCGGGGGGGGAGCAGTACTTC.

This clonotype was detected many times. The gene calls are TRBV18 and TRBJ2-5, with 8 bases that match TRBD1. V shed 4 bases and J 0 bases; nucleotides not matched to a gene: 1. The CDR3 covers 14 residues. Germline assignment: CDR1 KGHSH and CDR2 LQKENI. The CDR3 nucleotides are TGTGCCAGCTCACAGGGACAGGACCAAGAGACCCAGTACTTC. Its translation is CASSQGQDQETQYF.

This clonotype is termed medium-sized. This chain links TRBV28 with TRBJ2-7; D ambiguous. Trimming left V 5 bases short and J 2 bases short, with 10 bases between. The germline V gene has CDR1 MDHEN and CDR2 SYDVKM. This CDR3 has 13 amino acids. In DNA, the CDR3 is TGTGCCAGCAGTGTTCGCGGTACCTACGAGCAGTACGTC. Amino acid sequence: CASSVRGTYEQYV.

Many counts were recorded for this clonotype. V and J are TRBV5-6 and TRBJ2-5; TRBD1 agrees at 7 bases. This CDR3 has 15 amino acids. Germline V gene lookup returns CDR1 SGHDT and CDR2 YYEEEE. J lost 3 bases, V lost 3 bases, and 8 bases had no gene match. The CDR3 nucleotides are TGTGCCAGCAGCTCAGGACAGGATAAAGAAGAGACCCAGTACTTC. The encoded protein is CASSSGQDKEETQYF.

By share of the sample, this clonotype is medium-sized. The junction differs from germline at one of its ends, possibly a read error. The CDR3 region has the DNA TGTGCCAGCAGTGGAGCCTTAACCGGGACACCCCGAAAACCGGTCTTT. The encoded protein is CASSGALTGTPRKPVF. The J gene is TRBJ1-1, the V gene TRBV6-1; tentatively, D is TRBD1 (6 bases). This CDR3 has 16 residues. Germline CDR1 reads MNHNS; CDR2 reads SASEGT.

This clonotype is termed medium-sized. This chain uses TRBV9 with TRBJ2-2, with a weak D call TRBD1 (6 bases). V was shortened by 3 bases and J by 4 bases, with 13 bases between the two germline ends. Per the germline V gene, CDR1 is SGDLS and CDR2 is YYNGEE. The CDR3 loop spans 15 amino acids. The CDR3 region has the DNA TGTGCCAGCAGCGAGGGACAAGTCCTCACCGGGGAGCTGTTTTTT. Its protein is CASSEGQVLTGELFF. The full variable domain, rest sourced from reference TRBV9 and TRBJ2-2, is DSGVTQTPKHLITATGQRVTLRCSPRSGDLSVYWYQQSLDQGLQFLIQYYNGEERAKGNILERFSAQQFPDLHSELNLSSLELGDSALYFCASSEGQVLTGELFFGEGSRLTVL.

Relative to its sample, this clonotype is medium-sized. The V and J genes are TRBV2 and TRBJ1-2, with D unresolved. CDR3 length: 15 amino acids. Between the trimmed V and J ends, which lost 7 bases and 2 bases, there was a span of 17 bases. Germline CDR1 SNHLY, CDR2 FYNNEI. The CDR3 here is CASIGPGGPNYGYTF. DNA for the CDR3: TGTGCCAGCATTGGACCCGGCGGGCCCAACTATGGCTACACCTTC.